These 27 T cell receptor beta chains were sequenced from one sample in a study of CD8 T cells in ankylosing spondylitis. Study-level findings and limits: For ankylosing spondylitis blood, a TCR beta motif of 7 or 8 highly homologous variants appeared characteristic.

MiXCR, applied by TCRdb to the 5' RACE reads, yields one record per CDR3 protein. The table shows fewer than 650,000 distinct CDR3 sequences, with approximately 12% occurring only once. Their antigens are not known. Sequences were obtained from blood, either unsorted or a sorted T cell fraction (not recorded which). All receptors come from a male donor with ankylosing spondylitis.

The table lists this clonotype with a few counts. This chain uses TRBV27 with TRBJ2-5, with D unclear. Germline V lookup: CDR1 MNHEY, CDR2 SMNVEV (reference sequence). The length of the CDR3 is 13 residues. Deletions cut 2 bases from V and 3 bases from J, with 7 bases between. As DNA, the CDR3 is TGTGCCAGCAGTTTAATAGGGAAAGAGACCCAGTACTTC. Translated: CASSLIGKETQYF.

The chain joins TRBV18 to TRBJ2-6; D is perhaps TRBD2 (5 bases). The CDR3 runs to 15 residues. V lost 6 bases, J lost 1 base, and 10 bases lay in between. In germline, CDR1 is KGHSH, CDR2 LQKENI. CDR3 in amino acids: CASSRGRSGANVLTF. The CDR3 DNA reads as TGTGCCAGCTCCCGAGGGCGGTCTGGGGCCAACGTCCTGACTTTC.

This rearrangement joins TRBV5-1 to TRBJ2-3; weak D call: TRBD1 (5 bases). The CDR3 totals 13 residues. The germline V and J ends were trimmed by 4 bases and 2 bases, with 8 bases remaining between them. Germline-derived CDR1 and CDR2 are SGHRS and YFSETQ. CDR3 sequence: CASSDRYTDTQYF. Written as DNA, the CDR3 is TGCGCCAGCAGCGACAGATACACAGATACGCAGTATTTT. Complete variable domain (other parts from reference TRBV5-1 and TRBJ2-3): KAGVTQTPRYLIKTRGQQVTLSCSPISGHRSVSWYQQTPGQGLQFLFEYFSETQRNKGNFPGRFSGRQFSNSRSEMNVSTLELGDSALYLCASSDRYTDTQYFGPGTRLTVL.

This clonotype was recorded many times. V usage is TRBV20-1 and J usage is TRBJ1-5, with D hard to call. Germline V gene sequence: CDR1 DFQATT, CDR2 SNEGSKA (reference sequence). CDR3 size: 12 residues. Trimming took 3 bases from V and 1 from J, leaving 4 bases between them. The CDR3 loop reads CSASKSNQPQHF. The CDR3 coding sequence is TGCAGTGCTAGCAAAAGCAATCAGCCCCAGCATTTT.

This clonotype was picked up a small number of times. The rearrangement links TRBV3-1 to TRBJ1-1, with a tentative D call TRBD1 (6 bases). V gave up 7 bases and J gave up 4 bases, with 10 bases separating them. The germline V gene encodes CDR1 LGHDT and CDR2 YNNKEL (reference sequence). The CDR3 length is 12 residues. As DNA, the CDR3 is TGTGCCAGCAAGGGGGGCATCACTGAAGCTTTCTTT. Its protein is CASKGGITEAFF.

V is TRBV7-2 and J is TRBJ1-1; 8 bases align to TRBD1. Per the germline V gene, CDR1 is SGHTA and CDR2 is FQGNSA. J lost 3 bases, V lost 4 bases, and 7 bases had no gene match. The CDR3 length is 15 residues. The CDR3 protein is CASSSRTGRDTEAFF. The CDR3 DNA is TGTGCCAGCAGCTCCCGGACAGGGAGAGACACTGAAGCTTTCTTT. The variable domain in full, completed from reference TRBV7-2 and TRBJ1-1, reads GAGVSQSPSNKVTEKGKDVELRCDPISGHTALYWYRQSLGQGLEFLIYFQGNSAPDKSGLPSDRFSAERTGGSVSTLTIQRTQQEDSAVYLCASSSRTGRDTEAFFGQGTRLTVV.

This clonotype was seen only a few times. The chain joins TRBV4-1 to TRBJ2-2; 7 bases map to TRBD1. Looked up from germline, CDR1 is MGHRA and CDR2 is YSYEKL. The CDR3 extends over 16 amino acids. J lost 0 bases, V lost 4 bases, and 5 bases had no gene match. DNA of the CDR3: TGCGCCAGCAGCCCAGTAGACAGGGCGAACACCGGGGAGCTGTTTTTT. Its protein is CASSPVDRANTGELFF.

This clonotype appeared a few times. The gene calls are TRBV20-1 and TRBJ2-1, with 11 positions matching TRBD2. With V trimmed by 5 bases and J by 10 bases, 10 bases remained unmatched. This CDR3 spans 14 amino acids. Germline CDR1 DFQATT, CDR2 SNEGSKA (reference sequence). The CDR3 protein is CSAVSGRAFSEQFF. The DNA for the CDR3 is TGCAGTGCTGTTAGCGGGAGGGCGTTCAGCGAGCAGTTCTTC.

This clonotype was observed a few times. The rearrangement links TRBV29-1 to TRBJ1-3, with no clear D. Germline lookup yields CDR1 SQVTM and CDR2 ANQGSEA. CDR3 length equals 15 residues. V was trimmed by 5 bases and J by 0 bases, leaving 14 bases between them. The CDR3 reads CSVPREGSSGNTIYF. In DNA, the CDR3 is TGCAGCGTTCCTAGGGAGGGAAGCTCTGGAAACACCATATATTTT.

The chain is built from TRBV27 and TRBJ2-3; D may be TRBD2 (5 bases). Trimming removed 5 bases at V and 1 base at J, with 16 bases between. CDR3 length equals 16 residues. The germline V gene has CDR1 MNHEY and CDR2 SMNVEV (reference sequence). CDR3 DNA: TGTGCCAGCAGTACCCGACTACCACCTCGCACAGATACGCAGTATTTT. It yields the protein CASSTRLPPRTDTQYF.

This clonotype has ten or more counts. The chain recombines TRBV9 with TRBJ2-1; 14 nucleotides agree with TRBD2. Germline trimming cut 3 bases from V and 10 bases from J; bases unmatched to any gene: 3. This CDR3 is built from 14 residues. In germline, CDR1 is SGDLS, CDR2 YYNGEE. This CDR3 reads CASSAGLAGVEQFF. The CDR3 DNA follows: TGTGCCAGCAGCGCGGGACTAGCGGGAGTGGAGCAGTTCTTC.

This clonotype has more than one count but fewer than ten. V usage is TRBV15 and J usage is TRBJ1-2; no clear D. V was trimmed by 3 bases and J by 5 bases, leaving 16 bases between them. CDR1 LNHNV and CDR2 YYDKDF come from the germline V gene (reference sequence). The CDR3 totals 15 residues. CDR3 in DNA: TGTGCCACCAGCAGGGGATCTCAGGAGATTTATGGCTACACCTTC. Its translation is CATSRGSQEIYGYTF.

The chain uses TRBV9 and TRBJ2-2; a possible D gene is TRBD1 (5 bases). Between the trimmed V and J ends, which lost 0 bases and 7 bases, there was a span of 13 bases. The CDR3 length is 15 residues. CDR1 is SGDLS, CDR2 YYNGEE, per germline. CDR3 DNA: TGTGCCAGCAGCGTAGCTGGCAGGGTGATCGGGGAGCTGTTTTTT. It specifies CASSVAGRVIGELFF.

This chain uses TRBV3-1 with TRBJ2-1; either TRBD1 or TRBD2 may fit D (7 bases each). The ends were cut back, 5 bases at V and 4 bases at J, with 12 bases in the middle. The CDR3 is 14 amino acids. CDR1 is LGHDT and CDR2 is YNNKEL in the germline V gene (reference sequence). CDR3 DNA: TGTGCCAGCAGCGCAGGGGGGGCGTACAATGAGCAGTTCTTC. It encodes CASSAGGAYNEQFF.

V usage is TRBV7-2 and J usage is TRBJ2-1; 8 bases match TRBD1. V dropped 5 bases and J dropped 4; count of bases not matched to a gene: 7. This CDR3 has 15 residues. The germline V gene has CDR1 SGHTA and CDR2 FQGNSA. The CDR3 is CASSPLTGVYNEQFF. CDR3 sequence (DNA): TGTGCCAGCAGCCCACTGACAGGGGTTTACAATGAGCAGTTCTTC.

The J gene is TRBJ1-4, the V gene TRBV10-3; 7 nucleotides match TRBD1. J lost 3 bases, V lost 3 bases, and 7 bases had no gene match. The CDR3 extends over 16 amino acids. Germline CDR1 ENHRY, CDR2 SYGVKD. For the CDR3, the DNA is TGTGCCATCAGTGAACAGACAGGGTGGGCTAATGAAAAACTGTTTTTT. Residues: CAISEQTGWANEKLFF.

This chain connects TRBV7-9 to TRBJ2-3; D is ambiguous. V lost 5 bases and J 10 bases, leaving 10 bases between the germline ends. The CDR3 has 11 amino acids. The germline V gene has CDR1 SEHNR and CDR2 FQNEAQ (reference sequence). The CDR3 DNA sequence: TGTGCCAGCAGCGGGTACGGCGCGCAGTATTTT. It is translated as CASSGYGAQYF.

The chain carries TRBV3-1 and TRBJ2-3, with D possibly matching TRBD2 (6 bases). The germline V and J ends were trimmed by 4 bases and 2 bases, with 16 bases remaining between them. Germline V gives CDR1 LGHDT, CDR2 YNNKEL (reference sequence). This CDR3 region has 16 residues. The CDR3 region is CASSPWKIADTDTQYF. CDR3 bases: TGTGCCAGCAGCCCATGGAAGATAGCGGACACAGATACGCAGTATTTT.

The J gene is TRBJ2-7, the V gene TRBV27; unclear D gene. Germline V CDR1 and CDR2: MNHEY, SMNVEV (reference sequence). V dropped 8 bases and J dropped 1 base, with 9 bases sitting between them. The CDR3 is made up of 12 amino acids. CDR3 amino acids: CASGRISYEQYF. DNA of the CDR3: TGTGCCAGCGGTAGGATTTCCTACGAGCAGTACTTC.

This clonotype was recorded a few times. CDR3 coding DNA: TGTGCCACCAGCAGAGATTCGACGGGAGTCGGTGAGCAGTTCTTC. Protein: CATSRDSTGVGEQFF. The chain uses TRBV15 and TRBJ2-1, with D possibly being TRBD2 (6 bases). V shed 0 bases and J shed 9 bases, with 15 bases lying between them. Germline-derived CDR1 and CDR2 are LNHNV and YYDKDF (reference sequence). The CDR3 length is 15 residues.

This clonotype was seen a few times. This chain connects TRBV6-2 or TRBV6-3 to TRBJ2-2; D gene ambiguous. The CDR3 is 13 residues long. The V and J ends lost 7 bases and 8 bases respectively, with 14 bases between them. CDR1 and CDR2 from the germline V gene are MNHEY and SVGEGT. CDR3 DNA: TGTGCCAGCACCAAATCCTTGTTGGGGGAGCTGTTTTTT. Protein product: CASTKSLLGELFF.

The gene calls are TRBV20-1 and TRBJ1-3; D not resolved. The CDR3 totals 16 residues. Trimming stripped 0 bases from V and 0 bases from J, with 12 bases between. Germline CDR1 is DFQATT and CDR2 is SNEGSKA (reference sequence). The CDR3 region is CSARDRKSYSGNTIYF. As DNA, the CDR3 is TGCAGTGCTAGAGACCGGAAAAGCTACTCTGGAAACACCATATATTTT.

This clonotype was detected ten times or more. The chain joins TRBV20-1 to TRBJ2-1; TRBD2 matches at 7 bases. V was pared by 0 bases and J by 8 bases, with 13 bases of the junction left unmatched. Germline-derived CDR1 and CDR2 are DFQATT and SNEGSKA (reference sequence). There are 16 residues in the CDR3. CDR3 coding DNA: TGCAGTGCTAGAGACGCGACTAGCTTTGGCGGGGATGAGCAGTTCTTC. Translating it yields CSARDATSFGGDEQFF.

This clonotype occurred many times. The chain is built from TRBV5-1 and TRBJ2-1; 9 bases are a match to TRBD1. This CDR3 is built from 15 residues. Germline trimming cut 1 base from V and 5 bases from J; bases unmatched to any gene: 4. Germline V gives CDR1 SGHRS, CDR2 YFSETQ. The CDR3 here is CASSLRTGVHNEQFF. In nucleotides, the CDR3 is TGCGCCAGCAGCTTGAGGACAGGGGTCCACAATGAGCAGTTCTTC.

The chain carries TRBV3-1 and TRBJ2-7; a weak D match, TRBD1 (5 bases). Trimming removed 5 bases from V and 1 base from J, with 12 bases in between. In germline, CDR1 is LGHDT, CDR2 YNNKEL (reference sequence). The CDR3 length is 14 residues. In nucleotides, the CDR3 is TGTGCCAGCAGCGCAGGAAGGGGATCCTACGAGCAGTACTTC. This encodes CASSAGRGSYEQYF.

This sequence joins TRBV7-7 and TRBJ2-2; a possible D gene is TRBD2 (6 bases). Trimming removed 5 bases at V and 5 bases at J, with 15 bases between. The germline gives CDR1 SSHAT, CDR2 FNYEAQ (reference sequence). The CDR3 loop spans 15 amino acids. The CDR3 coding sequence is TGTGCCAGCAGCGCGGGACGGACCAAAACCGGGGAGCTGTTTTTT. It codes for CASSAGRTKTGELFF. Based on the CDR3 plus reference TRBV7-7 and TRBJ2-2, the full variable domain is GAGVSQSPRYKVTKRGQDVTLRCDPISSHATLYWYQQALGQGPEFLTYFNYEAQPDKSGLPSDRFSAERPEGSISTLTIQRTEQRDSAMYRCASSAGRTKTGELFFGEGSRLTVL.

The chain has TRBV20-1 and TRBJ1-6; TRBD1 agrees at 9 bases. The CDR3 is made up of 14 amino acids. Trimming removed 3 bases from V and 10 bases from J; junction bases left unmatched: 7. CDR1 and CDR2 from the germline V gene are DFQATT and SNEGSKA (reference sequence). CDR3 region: CSASPGQGGSPLHF. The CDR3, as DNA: TGCAGTGCTAGCCCGGGACAGGGAGGATCACCCCTCCACTTT.